This T cell receptor beta chain derives from a study of cytomegalovirus exposure and HLA in healthy donors. The trim removed 1 base at V and 4 bases at J, leaving 7 bases unmatched. The germline CDR1 and CDR2 sequences are LNHNV and YYDKDF (reference sequence). The CDR3 runs to 16 residues. The study ran its PCR with 60 Vbeta and 13 Jbeta primers. Data came from immunoSEQ multiplex PCR; TCRdb stores just in-frame clones and leaves some out. The sample includes approximately 150,000 clones, 60% to 80% seen only once; the top ten take under 2%. The sequenced sample was PBMCs. The receptor was derived from a female donor in good health and CMV-seronegative. The chain links TRBV15 to TRBJ2-1, with 7 positions matching TRBD1. The CDR3 sequence is CATSRATGTAYNEQFF. CDR3 sequence (DNA): TGTGCCACCAGCAGAGCTACCGGGACAGCGTACAATGAGCAGTTCTTC. The whole variable domain, filled in from reference TRBV15 and TRBJ2-1, reads DAMVIQNPRYQVTQFGKPVTLSCSQTLNHNVMYWYQQKSSQAPKLLFHYYDKDFNNEADTPDNFQSRRPNTSFCFLDIRSPGLGDTAMYLCATSRATGTAYNEQFFGPGTRLTVL.